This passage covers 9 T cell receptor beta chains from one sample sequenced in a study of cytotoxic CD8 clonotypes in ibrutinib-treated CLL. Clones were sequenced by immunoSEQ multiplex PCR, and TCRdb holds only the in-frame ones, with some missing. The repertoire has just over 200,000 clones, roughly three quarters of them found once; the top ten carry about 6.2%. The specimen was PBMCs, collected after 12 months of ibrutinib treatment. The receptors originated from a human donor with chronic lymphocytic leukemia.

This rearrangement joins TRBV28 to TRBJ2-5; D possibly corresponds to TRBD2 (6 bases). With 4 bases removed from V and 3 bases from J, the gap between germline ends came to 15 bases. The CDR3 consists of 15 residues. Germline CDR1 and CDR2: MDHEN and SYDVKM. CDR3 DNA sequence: TGTGCCAGCAGTTCCCCGGCTCGGGGGAAAGAGACCCAGTACTTC. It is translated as CASSSPARGKETQYF.

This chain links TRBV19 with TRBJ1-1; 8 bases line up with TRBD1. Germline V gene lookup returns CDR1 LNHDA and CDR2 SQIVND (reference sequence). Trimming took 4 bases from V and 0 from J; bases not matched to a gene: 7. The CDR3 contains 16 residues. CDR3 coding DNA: TGTGCCAGTAGTAGCCGGGACAGGCCTTTGAACACTGAAGCTTTCTTT. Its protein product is CASSSRDRPLNTEAFF.

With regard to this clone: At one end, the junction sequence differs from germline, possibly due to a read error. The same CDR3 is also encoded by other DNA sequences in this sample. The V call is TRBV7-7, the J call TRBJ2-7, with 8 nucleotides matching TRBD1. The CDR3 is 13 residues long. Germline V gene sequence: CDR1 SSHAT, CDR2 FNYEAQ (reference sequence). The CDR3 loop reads CASSPGGSYEQYF. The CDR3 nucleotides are TGTGCTAGCAGCCCAGGGGGCTCGTACGAGCAGTACTTC.

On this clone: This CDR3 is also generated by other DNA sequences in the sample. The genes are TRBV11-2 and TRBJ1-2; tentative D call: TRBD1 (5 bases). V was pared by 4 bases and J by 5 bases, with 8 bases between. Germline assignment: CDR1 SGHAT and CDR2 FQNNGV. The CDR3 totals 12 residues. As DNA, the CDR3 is TGTGCCAGCAGCTCCGACAGTTATGGCTACACCTTC. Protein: CASSSDSYGYTF.

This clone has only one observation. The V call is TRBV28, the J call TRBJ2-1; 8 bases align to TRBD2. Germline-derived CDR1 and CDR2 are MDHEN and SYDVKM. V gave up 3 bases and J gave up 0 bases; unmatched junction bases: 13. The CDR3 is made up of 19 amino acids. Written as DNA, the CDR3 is TGTGCCAGCAGTTTCCGGGCAGGGCTAGCGGGTGGCTCCTACAATGAGCAGTTCTTC. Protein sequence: CASSFRAGLAGGSYNEQFF.

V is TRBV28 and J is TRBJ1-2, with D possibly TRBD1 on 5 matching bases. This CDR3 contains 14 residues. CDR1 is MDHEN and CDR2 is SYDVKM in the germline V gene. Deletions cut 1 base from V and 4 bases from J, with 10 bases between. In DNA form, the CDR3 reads TGTGCCAGCAGTTTATCAGGGAACGGCTATGGCTACACCTTC. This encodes CASSLSGNGYGYTF.

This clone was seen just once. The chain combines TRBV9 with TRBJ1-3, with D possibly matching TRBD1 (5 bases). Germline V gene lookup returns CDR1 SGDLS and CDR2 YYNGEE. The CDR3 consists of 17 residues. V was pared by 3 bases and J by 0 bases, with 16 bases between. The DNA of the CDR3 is TGTGCCAGCAGCGCGAATCGACAGTTGATCTCTGGAAACACCATATATTTT. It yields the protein CASSANRQLISGNTIYF.

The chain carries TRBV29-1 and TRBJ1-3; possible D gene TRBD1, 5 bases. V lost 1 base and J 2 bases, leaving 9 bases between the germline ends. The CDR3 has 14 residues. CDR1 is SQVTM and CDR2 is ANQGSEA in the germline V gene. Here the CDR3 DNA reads TGCAGCGTTGAAGTTTCAGGGACTGGAAACACCATATATTTT. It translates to CSVEVSGTGNTIYF.

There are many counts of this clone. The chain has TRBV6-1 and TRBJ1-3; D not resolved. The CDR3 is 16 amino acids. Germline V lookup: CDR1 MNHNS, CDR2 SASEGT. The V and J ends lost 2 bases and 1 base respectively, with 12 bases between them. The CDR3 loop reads CASSESQTLSGNTIYF. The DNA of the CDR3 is TGTGCCAGCAGTGAATCACAGACGCTTTCTGGAAACACCATATATTTT.